The rows below give T cell receptor beta chains drawn from one sample of a study of beta chain features in type 1 diabetes. The repertoire was sequenced with immunoSEQ multiplex PCR; TCRdb's copy has only in-frame clones and lacks some. The sample includes roughly 290,000 clones, 8% of them seen just once. Sample: central memory CD4+ T cells from blood. These receptors were obtained from a woman between 18 and 29 years old in good health. Each CDR3 is given with its conserved first and last residue. Fields, in order: clone size, J gene, D gene, V gene, CDR3 DNA, CDR3 protein. The D gene is left open where the match is weak. For some rows the clone size is stated as once, few or many, or as a class when expanded; others skip it.

>few|TRBJ2-5|.|TRBV7-2
TGTGCCAGCAGCCCCCAACCTGGGGAGACCCAGTACTTC
CASSPQPGETQYF
>.|TRBJ2-4|TRBD1|TRBV19
TGTGCCAGTACCAGGACAGGGTCAGACATTCAGTACTTC
CASTRTGSDIQYF
>many|TRBJ2-4|.|TRBV5-4
TGTGCCAGCAGAGACTTTACCAAAAACATTCAGTACTTC
CASRDFTKNIQYF
>.|TRBJ2-2|TRBD1|TRBV7-9
TGTGCCAGCAGCTCTCGGGACAGGGGGAACACCGGGGAGCTGTTTTTT
CASSSRDRGNTGELFF
>.|TRBJ2-1|.|TRBV19
TGTGCCAGTAATCCGTCCACGAGCTCCTACAATGAGCAGTTCTTC
CASNPSTSSYNEQFF
>.|TRBJ2-1|.|TRBV9
TGTGCCAGCAGCGTCCAGGTCTACAATGAGCAGTTCTTC
CASSVQVYNEQFF
>few|TRBJ2-1|TRBD2|TRBV18
TGTGCCAGCTCAACTATCGGGGGGGACAATGAGCAGTTCTTC
CASSTIGGDNEQFF
>.|TRBJ2-3|.|TRBV9
TGTGCCAGCAGCGTCAATGGGGGTACGCAGTATTTT
CASSVNGGTQYF
>few|TRBJ2-1|.|TRBV9
TGTGCCAGCAGCGTCGGAGGGACGATCAATGAGCAGTTCTTC
CASSVGGTINEQFF
>few|TRBJ2-7|TRBD1|TRBV23-1
TGCGCCAGCAGTCAACCCCAGACAGGGCCCTCCTACGAGCAGTACTTC
CASSQPQTGPSYEQYF
>.|TRBJ2-3|.|TRBV9
TGTGCCAGCAGCCGCCGTGGTGGGTCTGAGGTTCGGGATACGCAGTATTTT
CASSRRGGSEVRDTQYF
>few|TRBJ2-3|.|TRBV7-2
TGTGCCAGCAGCTTAAATACAGGGAGCACAGATACGCAGTATTTT
CASSLNTGSTDTQYF
>.|TRBJ2-7|TRBD2|TRBV7-8
TGTGCCAGCAGCTTCCGTCCAGCCCGACTAGCGGAAGCCTACGAGCAGTACTTC
CASSFRPARLAEAYEQYF
>.|TRBJ2-2|.|TRBV9
TGTGCCAGCAGCGTAGCGAGCGGATCGAACACCGGGGAGCTGTTTTTT
CASSVASGSNTGELFF
>few|TRBJ1-1|.|TRBV13
TGTGCCAGCAGCTTAAATCGAGGGGGGGAAGCTTTCTTT
CASSLNRGGEAFF
>.|TRBJ2-1|TRBD2|TRBV19
TGTGCCAGTACCCCGGGACTAGATCCCTACAATGAGCAGTTCTTC
CASTPGLDPYNEQFF
>.|TRBJ2-3|.|TRBV5-1
TGCGCCAGCAGCTTGACAGGCTCTAGCACAGATACGCAGTATTTT
CASSLTGSSTDTQYF
>many|TRBJ2-1|.|TRBV29-1
TGCAGCGTTGAAGAGAGTCGCTTAGGACATGAGCAGTTCTTC
CSVEESRLGHEQFF
>few|TRBJ2-1|.|TRBV6-1
TGTGCCAGCAGTGAAAGACAGAAGAATGAGCAGTTCTTC
CASSERQKNEQFF
>.|TRBJ2-1|TRBD2|TRBV10-3
TGTGCCATCAGTGAGTCGTCTCGGCGGGAGGGACGGAATGAGCAGTTCTTC
CAISESSRREGRNEQFF
>few|TRBJ2-7|.|TRBV29-1
TGCAGCGTTGTTAGGGCAGGGCTTACTGACGAGCAGTACTTC
CSVVRAGLTDEQYF
>few|TRBJ2-5|.|TRBV7-9
TGTGCCAGCAGCCCAGGAGGGTACCAAGAGACCCAGTACTTC
CASSPGGYQETQYF
>.|TRBJ2-7|.|TRBV9
TGTGCCAGCAGCTCCAAGGGGGGCCACGAGCAGTACTTC
CASSSKGGHEQYF
>.|TRBJ1-5|.|TRBV5-1
TGCGCCAGCAGCATCGGACCAGTTCAGCCCCAGCATTTT
CASSIGPVQPQHF
>many|TRBJ2-1|.|TRBV2
TGTGCCAGCAGTAAATACAGGGATTCCAACAATGAGCAGTTCTTC
CASSKYRDSNNEQFF
>.|TRBJ2-3|TRBD1|TRBV12-5
TGTGCTAGTGGTTTCGGGACAGGCACAGATACGCAGTATTTT
CASGFGTGTDTQYF
>few|TRBJ1-3|.|TRBV4-3
TGCGCCAGCAGCCAAGGCTACACAGGGCCTGGAAACACCATATATTTT
CASSQGYTGPGNTIYF
>.|TRBJ2-7|.|TRBV7-8
TGTGCCAGCAGCTTAAGTAGGACTACATACGAGCAGTACTTC
CASSLSRTTYEQYF
>many|TRBJ2-3|.|TRBV29-1
TGCAGCGCCGACCCAAGCACAGATACGCAGTATTTT
CSADPSTDTQYF
>few|TRBJ2-1|TRBD2|TRBV18
TGTGCCAGCTCACCATCCCGGGGAGCGGGAGTCGGGAATGAGCAGTTCTTC
CASSPSRGAGVGNEQFF
>many|TRBJ2-7|TRBD1|TRBV7-9
TGTGCCAGCAGCTCCACAGGGGGCTTTAACGAGCAGTACTTC
CASSSTGGFNEQYF
>few|TRBJ2-2|TRBD1|TRBV7-3
TGTGCCAGCAGCCTATGGACAGGCCACACCGGGGAGCTGTTTTTT
CASSLWTGHTGELFF
>many|TRBJ2-1|.|TRBV5-1
TGCGCCAGCAGCAAATCCGGGACCTCTTCCAATGAGCAGTTCTTC
CASSKSGTSSNEQFF
>.|TRBJ2-1|.|TRBV30
TGTGCCTGGAGTAGGTCCTATGAGCAGTTCTTC
CAWSRSYEQFF
>.|TRBJ2-6|TRBD1|TRBV5-4
TGTGCCAGCAGCGTCAGAGGACAGGGGGGTGTTGGGGCCAACGTCCTGACTTTC
CASSVRGQGGVGANVLTF
>few|TRBJ2-7|.|TRBV6-5
TGTGCCAGCAGTTTCGGGAGTAGAGGGGGTGAGCAGTACTTC
CASSFGSRGGEQYF
>once|TRBJ2-3|TRBD2|TRBV7-2
TGTGCCAGCAGCTCAGGACTAGTCACAGATACGCAGTATTTT
CASSSGLVTDTQYF
>few|TRBJ2-5|TRBD1|TRBV2
TGTGCCAGCAGTACCCCGACAGGGCAGTCCCAGTACTTC
CASSTPTGQSQYF
>.|TRBJ1-5|.|TRBV15
TGTGCCACCAGCAGAGATAGGGCAGGGAGCCAGCCCCAGCATTTT
CATSRDRAGSQPQHF
>few|TRBJ2-2|.|TRBV27
TGTGCCAGCAGTTTATCGATCCAGGGCCCCACCGGGGAGCTGTTTTTT
CASSLSIQGPTGELFF
>few|TRBJ2-7|.|TRBV6-5
TGTGCCAGCAGTTACCTAGGGGACTCCTACGAGCAGTACTTC
CASSYLGDSYEQYF
>.|TRBJ1-1|TRBD1|TRBV7-6
TGTGCCAGCAGCCCCTCCACAGGGGTGAACACTGAAGCTTTCTTT
CASSPSTGVNTEAFF
>many|TRBJ2-7|TRBD1|TRBV18
TGTGCCAGCTCACCACCTGAGACAGGGGGTGACTACGAGCAGTACTTC
CASSPPETGGDYEQYF
>few|TRBJ1-2|TRBD1|TRBV5-6
TGTGCCAGCAGCTTACAGAGCGACAGGGGACGACGCGGCTACACCTTC
CASSLQSDRGRRGYTF
>few|TRBJ1-2|TRBD1|TRBV5-1
TGCGCCAGCAGCAGGGGGACAGGAGGATTCGGCTACACCTTC
CASSRGTGGFGYTF
>few|TRBJ2-7|.|TRBV7-2
TGTGCCAGCAGCCCCGGACACAGCTCCTACGAGCAGTACTTC
CASSPGHSSYEQYF
>.|TRBJ1-3|.|TRBV5-1
TGCGCCAGCAGCCCCAACGGCCACACCATATATTTT
CASSPNGHTIYF
>.|TRBJ1-4|.|TRBV4-3
TGCGCCAGCCGGTCGGGGCGCAAAGGTGAAAAACTGTTTTTT
CASRSGRKGEKLFF
>.|TRBJ2-3|TRBD1|TRBV11-2
TGTGCCAGCAGCCCATGGGGACAGCTTAGCACAGATACGCAGTATTTT
CASSPWGQLSTDTQYF